This T cell receptor (beta chain) was documented in a study of control samples from healthy donors and cancer patients. The method was immunoSEQ multiplex PCR; TCRdb's version includes in-frame clones alone and lacks a portion of them. The sample holds about 85,000 clones; roughly 89% are singletons and the top ten take around 7.6%. Germline assignment: CDR1 MNHEY and CDR2 SVGAGI. The CDR3 length is 14 residues. The ends were cut back, 8 bases at V and 0 bases at J, with 11 bases in the middle. This clone showed up just once. The V call is TRBV6-5, the J call TRBJ2-1; the D is unclear. The sequenced sample consisted of blood. The receptor's source is a woman aged 55-75 years in good health. In DNA form, the CDR3 reads TGTGCCAGCTCCTGGGCTAGCTCCTACAATGAGCAGTTCTTC. Translated: CASSWASSYNEQFF.